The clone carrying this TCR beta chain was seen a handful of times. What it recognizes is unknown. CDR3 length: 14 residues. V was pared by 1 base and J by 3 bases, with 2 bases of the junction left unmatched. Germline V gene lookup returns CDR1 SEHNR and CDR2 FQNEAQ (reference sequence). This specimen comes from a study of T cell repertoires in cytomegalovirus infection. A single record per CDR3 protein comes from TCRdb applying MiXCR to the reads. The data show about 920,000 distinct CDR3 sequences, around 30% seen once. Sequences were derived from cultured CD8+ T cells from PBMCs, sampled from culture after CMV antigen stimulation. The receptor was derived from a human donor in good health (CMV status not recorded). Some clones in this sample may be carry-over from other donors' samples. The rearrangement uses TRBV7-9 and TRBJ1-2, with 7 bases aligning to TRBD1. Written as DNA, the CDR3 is TGTGCCAGCAGCTTAGGGGACAGACACTATGGCTACACCTTC. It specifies CASSLGDRHYGYTF.